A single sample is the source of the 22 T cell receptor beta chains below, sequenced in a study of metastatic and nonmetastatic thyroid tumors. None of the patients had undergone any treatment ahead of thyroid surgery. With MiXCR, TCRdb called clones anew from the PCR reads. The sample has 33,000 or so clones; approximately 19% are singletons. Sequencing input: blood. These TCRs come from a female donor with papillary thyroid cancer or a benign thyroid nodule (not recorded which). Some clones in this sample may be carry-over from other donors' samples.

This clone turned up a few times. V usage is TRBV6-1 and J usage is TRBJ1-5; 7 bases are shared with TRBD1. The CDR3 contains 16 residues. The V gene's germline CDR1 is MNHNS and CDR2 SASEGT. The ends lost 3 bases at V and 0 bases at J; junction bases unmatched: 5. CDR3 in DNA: TGTGCCAGCAGTGAGATGACAGGGACTAGCAATCAGCCCCAGCATTTT. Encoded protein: CASSEMTGTSNQPQHF.

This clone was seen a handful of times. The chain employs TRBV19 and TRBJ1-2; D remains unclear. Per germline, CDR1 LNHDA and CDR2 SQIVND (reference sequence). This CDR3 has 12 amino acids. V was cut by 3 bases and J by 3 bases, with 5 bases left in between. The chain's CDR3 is CASSIRDYGYTF. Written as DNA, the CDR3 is TGTGCCAGTAGTATCCGGGACTATGGCTACACCTTC.

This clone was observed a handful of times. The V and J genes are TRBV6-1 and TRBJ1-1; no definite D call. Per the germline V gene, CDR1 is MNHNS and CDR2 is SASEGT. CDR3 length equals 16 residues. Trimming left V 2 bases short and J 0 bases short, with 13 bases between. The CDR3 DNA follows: TGTGCCAGCAGTGAATTATTTGGGCAGGTGAACACTGAAGCTTTCTTT. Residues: CASSELFGQVNTEAFF.

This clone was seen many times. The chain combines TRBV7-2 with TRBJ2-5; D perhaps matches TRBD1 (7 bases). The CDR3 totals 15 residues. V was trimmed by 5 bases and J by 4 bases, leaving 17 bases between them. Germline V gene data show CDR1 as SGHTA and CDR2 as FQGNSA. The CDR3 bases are TGTGCCAGCAGCCAGAATGGTCAGGGGGGAGAGACCCAGTACTTC. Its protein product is CASSQNGQGGETQYF.

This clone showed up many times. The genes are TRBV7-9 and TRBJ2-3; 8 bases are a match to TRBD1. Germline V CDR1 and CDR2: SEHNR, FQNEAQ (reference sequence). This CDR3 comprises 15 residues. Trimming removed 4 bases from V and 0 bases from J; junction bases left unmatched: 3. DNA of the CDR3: TGTGCCAGCAGCTACCGGGACAGGAGCACAGATACGCAGTATTTT. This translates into CASSYRDRSTDTQYF.

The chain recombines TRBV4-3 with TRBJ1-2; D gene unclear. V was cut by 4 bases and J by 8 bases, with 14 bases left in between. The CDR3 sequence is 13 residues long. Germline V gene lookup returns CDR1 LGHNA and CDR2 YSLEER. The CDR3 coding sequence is TGCGCCAGCAGCCTAGAAAGGACCCAGGGCTACACCTTC. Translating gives CASSLERTQGYTF.

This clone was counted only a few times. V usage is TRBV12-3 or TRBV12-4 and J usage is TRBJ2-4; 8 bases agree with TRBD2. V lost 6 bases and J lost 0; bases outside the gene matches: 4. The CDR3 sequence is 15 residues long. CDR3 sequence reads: CASRLAELAKNIQYF. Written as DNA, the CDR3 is TGTGCCAGCAGACTAGCGGAGCTAGCCAAAAACATTCAGTACTTC.

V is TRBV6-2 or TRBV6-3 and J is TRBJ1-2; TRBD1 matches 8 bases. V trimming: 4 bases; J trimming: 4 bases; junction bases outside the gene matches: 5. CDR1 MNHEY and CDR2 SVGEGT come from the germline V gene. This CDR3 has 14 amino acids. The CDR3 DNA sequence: TGTGCCAGCAGTTCCTGGGACAGGATCTATGGCTACACCTTC. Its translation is CASSSWDRIYGYTF.

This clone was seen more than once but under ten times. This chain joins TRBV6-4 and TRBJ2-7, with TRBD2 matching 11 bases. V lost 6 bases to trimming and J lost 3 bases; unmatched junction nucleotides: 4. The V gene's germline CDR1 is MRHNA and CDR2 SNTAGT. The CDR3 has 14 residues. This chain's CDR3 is CASRTSGEGYEQYF. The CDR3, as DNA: TGTGCCAGCAGGACTAGCGGGGAGGGCTACGAGCAGTACTTC.

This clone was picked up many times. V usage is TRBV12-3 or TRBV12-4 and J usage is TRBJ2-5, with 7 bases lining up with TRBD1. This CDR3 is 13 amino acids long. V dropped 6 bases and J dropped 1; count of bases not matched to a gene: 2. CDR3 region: CASSRDSQETQYF. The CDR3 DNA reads TGTGCCAGCAGCCGGGACAGCCAAGAGACCCAGTACTTC.

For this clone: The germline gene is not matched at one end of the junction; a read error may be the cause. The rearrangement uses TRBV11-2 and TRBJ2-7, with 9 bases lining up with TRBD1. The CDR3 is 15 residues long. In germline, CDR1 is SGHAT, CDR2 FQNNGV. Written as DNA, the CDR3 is TGTGCCAGTAGCTCTTCGACAGGGGGGGGCTACGAGCAGTACTTC. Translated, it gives CASSSSTGGGYEQYF.

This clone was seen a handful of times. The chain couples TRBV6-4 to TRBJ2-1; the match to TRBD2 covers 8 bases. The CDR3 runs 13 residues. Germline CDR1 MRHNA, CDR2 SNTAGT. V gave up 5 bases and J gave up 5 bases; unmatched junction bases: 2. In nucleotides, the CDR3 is TGTGCCAGCAGTAGTAGCGGGGACAATGAGCAGTTCTTC. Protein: CASSSSGDNEQFF.

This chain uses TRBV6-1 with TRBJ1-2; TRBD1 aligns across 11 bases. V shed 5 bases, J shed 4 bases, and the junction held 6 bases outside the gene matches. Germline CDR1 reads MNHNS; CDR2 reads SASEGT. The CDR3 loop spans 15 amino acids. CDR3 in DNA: TGTGCCAGCAGTACCGGGACAGGGGGTATCTATGGCTACACCTTC. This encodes CASSTGTGGIYGYTF.

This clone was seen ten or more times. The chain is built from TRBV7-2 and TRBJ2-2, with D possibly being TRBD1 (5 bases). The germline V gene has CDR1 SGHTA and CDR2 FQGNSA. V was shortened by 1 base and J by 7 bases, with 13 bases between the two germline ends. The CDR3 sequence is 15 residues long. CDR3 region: CASSLVAGIDGELFF. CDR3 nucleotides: TGTGCCAGCAGCTTAGTAGCAGGGATTGACGGGGAGCTGTTTTTT.

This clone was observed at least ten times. The CDR3 loop reads CASSDRILNTEAFF. DNA for the CDR3: TGTGCCAGCAGTGACAGGATTCTGAACACTGAAGCTTTCTTT. V gene TRBV27 combines with J gene TRBJ1-1; a weak D match, TRBD1 (6 bases). The CDR3 has 14 amino acids. The germline V gene has CDR1 MNHEY and CDR2 SMNVEV (reference sequence). Trimming removed 5 bases at V and 0 bases at J, with 10 bases between.

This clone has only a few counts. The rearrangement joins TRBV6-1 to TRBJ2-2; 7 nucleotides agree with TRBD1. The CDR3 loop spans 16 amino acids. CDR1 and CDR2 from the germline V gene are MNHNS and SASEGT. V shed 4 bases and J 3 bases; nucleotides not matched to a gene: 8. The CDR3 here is CASSGGTADYTGELFF. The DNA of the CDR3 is TGTGCCAGCAGTGGGGGGACAGCAGACTACACCGGGGAGCTGTTTTTT.

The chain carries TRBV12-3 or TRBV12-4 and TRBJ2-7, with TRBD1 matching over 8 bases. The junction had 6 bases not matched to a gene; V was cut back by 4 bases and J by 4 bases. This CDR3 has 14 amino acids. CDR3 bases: TGTGCCAGCAGTTACAGGGGGAACGAATACGAGCAGTACTTC. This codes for CASSYRGNEYEQYF.

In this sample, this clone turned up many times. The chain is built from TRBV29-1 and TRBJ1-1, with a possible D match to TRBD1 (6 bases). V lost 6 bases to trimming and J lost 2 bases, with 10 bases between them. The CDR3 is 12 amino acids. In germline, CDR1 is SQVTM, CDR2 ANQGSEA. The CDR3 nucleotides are TGCAGCGTACAGGGCGGAAACACTGAAGCTTTCTTT. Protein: CSVQGGNTEAFF.

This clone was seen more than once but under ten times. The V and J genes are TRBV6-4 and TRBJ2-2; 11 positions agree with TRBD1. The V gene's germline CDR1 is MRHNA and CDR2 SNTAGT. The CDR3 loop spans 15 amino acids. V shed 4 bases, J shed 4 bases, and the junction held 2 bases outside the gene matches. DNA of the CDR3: TGTGCCAGCAGTGTTGGGACAGGGGGCACCGGGGAGCTGTTTTTT. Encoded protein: CASSVGTGGTGELFF.

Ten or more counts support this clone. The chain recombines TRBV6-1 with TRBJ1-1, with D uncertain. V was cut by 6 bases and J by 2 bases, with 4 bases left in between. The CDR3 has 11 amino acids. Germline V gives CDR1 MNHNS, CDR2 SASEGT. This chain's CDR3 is CASRYNTEAFF. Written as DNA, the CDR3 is TGTGCCAGCAGATATAACACTGAAGCTTTCTTT.

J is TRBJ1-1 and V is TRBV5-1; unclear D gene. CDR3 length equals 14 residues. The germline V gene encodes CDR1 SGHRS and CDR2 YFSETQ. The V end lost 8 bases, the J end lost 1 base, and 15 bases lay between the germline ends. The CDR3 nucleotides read TGCGCCAGTAGTGTCCATGCGGAGAACACTGAAGCTTTCTTT. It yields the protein CASSVHAENTEAFF.

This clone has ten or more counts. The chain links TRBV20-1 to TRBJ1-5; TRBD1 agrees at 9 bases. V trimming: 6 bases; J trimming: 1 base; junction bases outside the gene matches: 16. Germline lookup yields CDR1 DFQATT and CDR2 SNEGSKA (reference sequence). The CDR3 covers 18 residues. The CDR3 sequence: CSAGSGTGRLGSNQPQHF. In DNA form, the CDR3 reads TGCAGTGCGGGTTCTGGGACAGGGCGGTTAGGGAGCAATCAGCCCCAGCATTTT.